This T cell receptor beta chain was recovered during a study of technical replicates of blood from a handful of donors. Measured with immunoSEQ multiplex PCR; TCRdb has only the in-frame clones, and not every one. Of about 75,000 clones listed, roughly 91% are singletons. This clone was detected only once. V was pared by 2 bases and J by 3 bases, with 14 bases between. The germline CDR1 and CDR2 sequences are SGHTA and FQGTGA. CDR3 length: 15 amino acids. The specimen was T cells isolated from PBMCs. This receptor was obtained from a human donor in good health. Some clones in this sample may be carry-over from other donors' samples. This chain links TRBV7-3 with TRBJ2-7; the D gene is possibly TRBD1 (6 bases). CDR3: CASSLSGALLYEQYF. Written as DNA, the CDR3 is TGTGCCAGCAGCTTATCAGGGGCCCTACTCTACGAGCAGTACTTC.